The 31 T cell receptor beta chains reported below all come from one sample, sequenced in a study of PD-L1 blockade in urothelial cancer. Noted time point: pretreatment peripheral blood. Profiled with immunoSEQ multiplex PCR; TCRdb holds only in-frame clones, not every one. The sample consists of fewer than 65,000 clones, roughly nine tenths of them appearing once. The sample here was PBMCs, taken around atezolizumab (anti-PD-L1) treatment. Source of these receptors: a woman aged 60-75 years with urothelial cancer.

This chain connects TRBV7-9 to TRBJ2-5, with 11 positions matching TRBD2. The J call may be mistaken, given a closer DNA end match to TRBJ2-7. The CDR3 runs 13 residues. Germline V gene lookup returns CDR1 SEHNR and CDR2 FQNEAQ (reference sequence). For the CDR3, the DNA is TGTGCCAGCAGCTCCGGGACTAGCGGCGAGCAGTACTTC. Translating it yields CASSSGTSGEQYF.

The gene calls are TRBV29-1 and TRBJ1-5; 11 bases fit TRBD1. The CDR3 contains 15 residues. With V trimmed by 6 bases and J by 3 bases, 7 bases remained unmatched. Per the germline V gene, CDR1 is SQVTM and CDR2 is ANQGSEA. This CDR3 is CSVTGTGGFNQPQHF. The CDR3 bases are TGCAGCGTGACCGGGACAGGGGGATTCAATCAGCCCCAGCATTTT.

The genes are TRBV10-1 and TRBJ2-7, with a possible D match to TRBD2 (5 bases). V was shortened by 9 bases and J by 2 bases, with 11 bases between the two germline ends. Germline V gene data show CDR1 as WNHNN and CDR2 as SYGVQD (reference sequence). The CDR3 runs to 12 residues. CDR3 in amino acids: CARGGGPYEQYF. CDR3 coding DNA: TGCGCCAGGGGCGGAGGTCCCTACGAGCAGTACTTC.

The chain uses TRBV14 and TRBJ1-1; maybe TRBD1 (6 bases). CDR1 and CDR2 (germline): SGHDN, FVKESK. CDR3 length: 14 amino acids. With 6 bases removed from V and 1 base from J, the gap between germline ends came to 12 bases. The CDR3 coding sequence is TGTGCCAGCAGTCTTTCGGACAGGAACACTGAAGCTTTCTTT. Translating it yields CASSLSDRNTEAFF.

The CDR3 DNA reads TGTGCCAGCAGTGATGGACAGACCCTCTCCTACGAGCAGTACTTC. This sequence encodes CASSDGQTLSYEQYF. The V and J genes are TRBV2 and TRBJ2-7; a weak D match, TRBD1 (6 bases). The germline V gene encodes CDR1 SNHLY and CDR2 FYNNEI. V lost 3 bases, J lost 0 bases, and 12 bases lay in between. The CDR3 runs 15 residues.

The chain couples TRBV27 to TRBJ2-3; 8 bases are a match to TRBD2. The CDR3 spans 15 residues. Germline V gene data show CDR1 as MNHEY and CDR2 as SMNVEV (reference sequence). V lost 3 bases, J lost 1 base, and 3 bases stayed unmatched. The CDR3 nucleotides read TGTGCCAGCAGTTTTCCAGCGGGGGGCACAGATACGCAGTATTTT. Translated, it gives CASSFPAGGTDTQYF.

This chain uses TRBV5-5 with TRBJ2-2; D not resolved. The CDR3 totals 12 residues. The germline V and J ends were trimmed by 7 bases and 7 bases, with 11 bases remaining between them. CDR1 and CDR2 (germline): SGHKS, YYEKEE (reference sequence). The CDR3 loop reads CASGRVLGELFF. The CDR3 region has the DNA TGTGCCAGCGGTCGGGTCCTCGGGGAGCTGTTTTTT.

The chain links TRBV4-3 to TRBJ2-1, with 10 bases matching TRBD2. CDR1 and CDR2 from the germline V gene are LGHNA and YSLEER. V shed 4 bases and J 5 bases; nucleotides not matched to a gene: 5. This CDR3 comprises 15 residues. The CDR3 loop is CASSPSSGGHNEQFF. The DNA for the CDR3 is TGCGCCAGCAGCCCCTCTAGCGGGGGTCACAATGAGCAGTTCTTC.

The chain uses TRBV5-1 and TRBJ2-2; TRBD2 aligns across 11 bases. CDR3 length: 18 amino acids. The V segment lost 2 bases and the J segment 0 bases; nucleotides outside the gene matches: 6. Looked up from germline, CDR1 is SGHRS and CDR2 is YFSETQ. The CDR3 nucleotides read TGCGCCAGCAGCTTTGGGCTAGCGGGGGGCGCGAACACCGGGGAGCTGTTTTTT. Amino acid sequence: CASSFGLAGGANTGELFF.

The chain carries TRBV6-5 and TRBJ2-2; 8 bases are a match to TRBD1. V trimming: 6 bases; J trimming: 5 bases; junction bases outside the gene matches: 2. The CDR3 sequence is 13 residues long. CDR1 and CDR2 from the germline V gene are MNHEY and SVGAGI. CDR3 nucleotide sequence: TGTGCCAGCAGGCGACAGGGGACCGGGGAGCTGTTTTTT. Its translation is CASRRQGTGELFF.

In regard to this clone: Because the CDR3's place on the DNA is in doubt, the DNA is left out and the CDR3 is given as listed by TCRdb. V gene TRBV7-2 combines with J gene TRBJ2-2; TRBD2, as called in the table, went unchecked against the DNA. Germline V gives CDR1 SGHTA, CDR2 FQGNSA. The CDR3 length is 13 residues, termini included. The CDR3 reads CASSFRRAGELFF.

For the CDR3, the DNA is TGTGCCAGCAGCTCACCCCAGGTCCCAGGGTACCCTGGAAACACCATATATTTT. Translated: CASSSPQVPGYPGNTIYF. The gene calls are TRBV7-2 and TRBJ1-3; D might be TRBD1 (5 bases). This CDR3 spans 18 amino acids. Trimming pared 4 bases from V and 2 bases from J, leaving 21 bases between. Germline lookup yields CDR1 SGHTA and CDR2 FQGNSA.

The CDR3 nucleotides read TGTGCCAGCAGCTCCTCCAGGGGGTTGGAGACCCAGTACTTC. This sequence encodes CASSSSRGLETQYF. This sequence joins TRBV11-2 and TRBJ2-5; 7 bases map to TRBD1. Germline CDR1 reads SGHAT; CDR2 reads FQNNGV. This CDR3 is 14 amino acids long. Losses at the gene ends were 4 bases for V and 5 bases for J; bases not matched to a gene: 7.

The chain has TRBV28 and TRBJ1-2; D might be TRBD1 (6 bases). The V end was cut by 8 bases, the J end by 3 bases, with 19 bases between. Looked up from germline, CDR1 is MDHEN and CDR2 is SYDVKM. CDR3 size: 15 residues. In nucleotides, the CDR3 is TGTGCCAGCCGCGCTCCCAAAGGGGGTTACTATGGCTACACCTTC. This codes for CASRAPKGGYYGYTF.

This clone was found a few times. CDR3 loop: CASSISRREGGNEQFF. The CDR3 nucleotides are TGTGCCAGCAGTATCTCTAGGCGGGAGGGGGGCAATGAGCAGTTCTTC. The rearrangement joins TRBV28 to TRBJ2-1, with 9 bases aligning to TRBD2. V lost 5 bases, J lost 6 bases, and 11 bases stayed unmatched. The CDR3 runs to 16 residues. CDR1 MDHEN and CDR2 SYDVKM come from the germline V gene.

The chain has TRBV6-5 and TRBJ2-7; 9 bases are a match to TRBD1. From germline, CDR1 is MNHEY and CDR2 SVGAGI. The V and J ends lost 0 bases and 2 bases, in that order; junction bases with no gene match: 2. This CDR3 spans 15 amino acids. For the CDR3, the DNA is TGTGCCAGCAGTTACTCCGGGACAGGGACCTACGAGCAGTACTTC. This gives the protein CASSYSGTGTYEQYF.

The V gene is TRBV5-6, the J gene TRBJ2-3; TRBD1 matches 8 bases. Germline V gene data show CDR1 as SGHDT and CDR2 as YYEEEE. V lost 6 bases to trimming and J lost 2 bases; unmatched junction nucleotides: 11. This CDR3 is built from 16 residues. CDR3 loop: CASTLRTGQTTDTQYF. DNA for the CDR3: TGTGCCAGCACCCTTCGGACAGGGCAAACCACAGATACGCAGTATTTT.

This sequence joins TRBV7-9 and TRBJ1-1; D is ambiguous. Germline V gene data show CDR1 as SEHNR and CDR2 as FQNEAQ (reference sequence). This CDR3 comprises 13 residues. The germline V and J ends were trimmed by 1 base and 2 bases, with 5 bases remaining between them. The CDR3 sequence: CASSLDRNTEAFF. The CDR3 bases are TGTGCCAGCAGCTTAGACAGAAACACTGAAGCTTTCTTT.

This clone was counted between two and nine times. The chain uses TRBV4-2 and TRBJ1-1; unclear D gene. The CDR3 runs to 14 residues. Deletions cut 2 bases from V and 0 bases from J, with 7 bases between. Germline loops: CDR1 LGHNA, CDR2 YNFKEQ. The CDR3 sequence is CASSQSGMNTEAFF. The CDR3 nucleotides read TGTGCCAGCAGCCAAAGCGGGATGAACACTGAAGCTTTCTTT.

The V and J genes are TRBV29-1 and TRBJ2-5, with TRBD2 matching 7 bases. Germline CDR1 SQVTM, CDR2 ANQGSEA. The trim removed 6 bases at V and 1 base at J, leaving 14 bases unmatched. This CDR3 has 16 amino acids. DNA for the CDR3: TGCAGCGTAAGCATGGGGCTAGCGGCTAGCCAAGAGACCCAGTACTTC. It codes for CSVSMGLAASQETQYF.

This clone was recorded only once. The chain couples TRBV19 to TRBJ2-5; D might be TRBD1 (5 bases). V was cut by 1 base and J by 5 bases, with 11 bases left in between. Per germline, CDR1 LNHDA and CDR2 SQIVND (reference sequence). The CDR3 is made up of 14 amino acids. The CDR3 DNA reads TGTGCCAGTAGTATAGGCTTGGGGCTTGAGACCCAGTACTTC. Translated: CASSIGLGLETQYF. Looking up the rest from reference TRBV19 and TRBJ2-5 gives the full variable domain: DGGITQSPKYLFRKEGQNVTLSCEQNLNHDAMYWYRQDPGQGLRLIYYSQIVNDFQKGDIAEGYSVSREKKESFPLTVTSAQKNPTAFYLCASSIGLGLETQYFGPGTRLLVL.

V usage is TRBV18 and J usage is TRBJ1-5; 9 nucleotides align to TRBD1. The CDR3 extends over 16 amino acids. CDR1 KGHSH and CDR2 LQKENI come from the germline V gene. The trim removed 3 bases at V and 2 bases at J, leaving 5 bases unmatched. The CDR3 loop reads CASSPSRQGGNQPQHF. CDR3 nucleotides: TGTGCCAGCTCACCTTCGCGACAGGGGGGCAATCAGCCCCAGCATTTT.

The chain couples TRBV19 to TRBJ2-2; 7 bases fit TRBD1. The CDR3 totals 15 residues. The junction had 8 bases not matched to a gene; V was cut back by 6 bases and J by 4 bases. CDR1 and CDR2 from the germline V gene are LNHDA and SQIVND (reference sequence). CDR3 amino acids: CASRTTTGATGELFF. CDR3 nucleotide sequence: TGTGCCAGTAGAACCACCACAGGGGCCACCGGGGAGCTGTTTTTT. Together with reference TRBV19 and TRBJ2-2, the CDR3 gives the full variable domain: DGGITQSPKYLFRKEGQNVTLSCEQNLNHDAMYWYRQDPGQGLRLIYYSQIVNDFQKGDIAEGYSVSREKKESFPLTVTSAQKNPTAFYLCASRTTTGATGELFFGEGSRLTVL.

The chain is built from TRBV29-1 and TRBJ2-7, with 11 bases that match TRBD2. This CDR3 is built from 16 residues. The germline CDR1 and CDR2 sequences are SQVTM and ANQGSEA. V trimming: 7 bases; J trimming: 4 bases; junction bases outside the gene matches: 15. The CDR3 region is CSGVVFPGTSGYEQYF. In nucleotides, the CDR3 is TGCAGCGGCGTTGTTTTTCCCGGGACTAGCGGTTACGAGCAGTACTTC.

The rearrangement links TRBV5-1 to TRBJ2-3, with 8 positions matching TRBD2. Per the germline V gene, CDR1 is SGHRS and CDR2 is YFSETQ. Germline trimming cut 5 bases from V and 4 bases from J; bases unmatched to any gene: 12. The CDR3 has 16 amino acids. In nucleotides, the CDR3 is TGCGCCAGCAGTAGAGGACTAGCTCCACCCTCAGATACGCAGTATTTT. This gives the protein CASSRGLAPPSDTQYF.

The chain links TRBV11-2 to TRBJ1-6, with unresolved D. The CDR3 covers 13 residues. V gave up 2 bases and J gave up 7 bases, with 6 bases separating them. Germline CDR1 and CDR2: SGHAT and FQNNGV. The CDR3 is CASSLHSNSPLHF. The CDR3 DNA reads as TGTGCCAGCAGCTTACACAGCAATTCACCCCTCCACTTT.

This clone was seen once. The sample contains more than one DNA sequence encoding this CDR3. The genes are TRBV10-3 and TRBJ2-7, with 10 bases that match TRBD2. The V gene end was trimmed by 3 bases and the J gene end by 0 bases; junction bases not matched to a gene: 5. The CDR3 loop spans 16 amino acids. Germline CDR1 is ENHRY and CDR2 is SYGVKD. CDR3 bases: TGTGCCATCAGTGAAGGACTAGCGGATCTCTCCTACGAGCAGTACTTC. Its protein is CAISEGLADLSYEQYF.

The V call is TRBV14, the J call TRBJ1-2; D may be TRBD1 (5 bases). The CDR3 consists of 14 residues. The V end was cut by 4 bases, the J end by 4 bases, with 13 bases between. Germline V gene data show CDR1 as SGHDN and CDR2 as FVKESK. CDR3 coding DNA: TGTGCCAGCAGCCCGCAGAGGAGGGGCTATGGCTACACCTTC. Its translation is CASSPQRRGYGYTF.

This chain uses TRBV5-1 with TRBJ2-3; TRBD2 matches 8 bases. Germline lookup yields CDR1 SGHRS and CDR2 YFSETQ. The V gene end was trimmed by 4 bases and the J gene end by 0 bases; junction bases not matched to a gene: 4. CDR3 length: 15 residues. CDR3 residues: CASSREGRSTDTQYF. DNA of the CDR3: TGCGCCAGCAGCCGGGAGGGACGGAGCACAGATACGCAGTATTTT.

This chain uses TRBV11-2 with TRBJ2-5, with D possibly matching TRBD2 (5 bases). Germline V gene lookup returns CDR1 SGHAT and CDR2 FQNNGV. V lost 1 base and J 5 bases, leaving 11 bases between the germline ends. The CDR3 runs 14 residues. This CDR3 is CASSLGRLAETQYF. The CDR3 DNA reads TGTGCCAGCAGCTTAGGGAGGTTAGCGGAGACCCAGTACTTC. Filled out from reference TRBV11-2 and TRBJ2-5, the complete variable domain reads EAGVAQSPRYKIIEKRQSVAFWCNPISGHATLYWYQQILGQGPKLLIQFQNNGVVDDSQLPKDRFSAERLKGVDSTLKIQPAKLEDSAVYLCASSLGRLAETQYFGPGTRLLVL.

The chain is built from TRBV19 and TRBJ2-7; unclear D gene. Germline V CDR1 and CDR2: LNHDA, SQIVND (reference sequence). This CDR3 has 14 residues. V shed 2 bases and J shed 1 base, with 9 bases lying between them. CDR3 DNA: TGTGCCAGTAGTATACACAGCCGATCCTACGAGCAGTACTTC. It translates to CASSIHSRSYEQYF.